The present entry profiles one T cell receptor (beta chain) with its context. Its target is unknown. Measured with immunoSEQ multiplex PCR; TCRdb has only the in-frame clones, and not every one. The sample holds around 140,000 clones, approximately 75% seen once. The sample is drawn from a study of cytotoxic CD8 clonotypes in ibrutinib-treated CLL. Study-wide background: Within the patient group, about a dozen were relapsed/refractory and roughly 15 treatment-naive, and 17 to 18 were IGHV unmutated. Responses comprised about 25 partial and 2 complete; at median around 67 months, 14 remained remitted and roughly 12 progressed.

Study-wide findings and caveats: Public clonotypes were uncommon and contracted or stayed stable on treatment.

Trimming left V 1 base short and J 4 bases short, with 10 bases between. CDR3 length: 14 residues. This TCR was recovered from a human donor with chronic lymphocytic leukemia. The sample in question was PBMCs, obtained after 12 months of ibrutinib treatment. The chain couples TRBV23-1 to TRBJ1-2, with D hard to call. TRBV23-1 is given ORF status, its function remaining uncertain. Here the CDR3 reads CASSQLAEGYGYTF. CDR3 sequence (DNA): TGCGCCAGCAGTCAATTGGCAGAAGGCTATGGCTACACCTTC.